This T cell receptor beta chain was identified in a study of PD-1 blockade in mismatch repair-deficient tumors. As for the study in general: Patients had eleven to twelve mismatch repair-deficient cancer types and were previously treated and progressing.

PCR or immunohistochemistry showed mismatch repair deficiency in every enrolled patient. This CDR3 is 16 amino acids long. From germline, CDR1 is KGHSH and CDR2 LQKENI. The ends lost 0 bases at V and 2 bases at J; junction bases unmatched: 5. This table comes from immunoSEQ multiplex PCR, and its TCRdb copy is limited to in-frame clones, with some not included. The sample consists of roughly 79,000 clones, approximately 80% of them appearing once. The starting material was peripheral blood, obtained 44 weeks after starting pembrolizumab. The chain has TRBV18 and TRBJ2-7, with 9 bases aligning to TRBD1. The receptor comes from an adult with mismatch repair-deficient cancer. The DNA for the CDR3 is TGTGCCAGCTCACCACCTCGCGGGACAGGGCCCTACGAGCAGTACTTC. Encoded protein: CASSPPRGTGPYEQYF.